This is a list of T cell receptor beta chains from one sample in a study of shared clonotypes between healthy human individuals. The table came from immunoSEQ multiplex PCR; TCRdb's copy has only in-frame clones and leaves some out. This sample has about 590,000 clones, with about 95% found just once. Sample: naive CD8+ T cells sorted from blood. The receptors shown here come from a woman under 40 in good health. Each CDR3 is given with its conserved first and last residue. The D gene is left open where the match is weak. Size is omitted from some rows. Given values are once, few, many or a class for expanded clones.

j_call	clone_size	d_call	v_call	cdr3_nt	cdr3_aa
TRBJ2-6	.	.	TRBV19	TGTGCCAGTAGCCATGGCGCCGGCTCTGGGGCCAACGTCCTGACTTTC	CASSHGAGSGANVLTF
TRBJ2-5	.	.	TRBV6-1	TGTGCCAGCAGGGAGTACCAAGAGACCCAGTACTTC	CASREYQETQYF
TRBJ2-2	.	.	TRBV9	TGTGCCAGCAGCGTAGGGAGCGGAGGGCTGTTTTTT	CASSVGSGGLFF
TRBJ2-1	.	.	TRBV10-3	TGTGCCATCAGTGAAAGAGAGGGGAATGAGCAGTTCTTC	CAISEREGNEQFF
TRBJ2-1	once	TRBD2	TRBV6-6	TGTGCCAGCAGTCCCAGACTAGCGGGAGGTCTTAATGAGCAGTTCTTC	CASSPRLAGGLNEQFF
TRBJ2-1	.	TRBD1	TRBV5-5	TGTGCCAGCAGCTTGACCGACAGGGGTCACCACAATGAGCAGTTCTTC	CASSLTDRGHHNEQFF
TRBJ2-2	.	.	TRBV29-1	TGCAGCGTTGAACCGGACACCGGGGAGCTGTTTTTT	CSVEPDTGELFF
TRBJ2-7	once	.	TRBV6-5	TGTGCCAGCAGTTATAAGGGGCCCTACGAGCAGTACTTC	CASSYKGPYEQYF
TRBJ1-2	.	TRBD1	TRBV9	TGTGCCAGCAGCCCAGTGAGGGGACAGAGAGCTAACTATGGCTACACCTTC	CASSPVRGQRANYGYTF
TRBJ1-1	.	.	TRBV28	TGTGCCAGCAGTCCCCGGGAGGACCTTTCTACTGAAGCTTTCTTT	CASSPREDLSTEAFF
TRBJ1-1	.	.	TRBV6-1	TGTGCCAGCAGTGACGGGGGTGTAGCTTTCTTT	CASSDGGVAFF
TRBJ2-7	.	TRBD2	TRBV9	TGTGCCAGCAGCGGACTAGCGGGAATGGGGGAGCAGTACTTC	CASSGLAGMGEQYF
TRBJ2-6	.	TRBD1	TRBV9	TGTGCCAGCAGCGTAGGGCAGGGGGTATTAACTGGGGCCAACGTCCTGACTTTC	CASSVGQGVLTGANVLTF
TRBJ2-1	.	.	TRBV4-1	TGCGCCAGCAGCCGGACCGGGAGCAATGAGCAGTTCTTC	CASSRTGSNEQFF
TRBJ2-7	.	.	TRBV15	TGTGCCACCAGCAGAGTTACGAACGAATACGAGCAGTACTTC	CATSRVTNEYEQYF
TRBJ2-1	.	.	TRBV5-4	TGTGCCAGCAGCACGGGACTTTCTAATGAGCAGTTCTTC	CASSTGLSNEQFF
TRBJ1-5	.	.	TRBV14	TGTGCCAGCAGCCAAGGTCTGGGACAGCCCCAGCATTTT	CASSQGLGQPQHF
TRBJ2-7	.	TRBD2	TRBV5-4	TGTGCCAGCAGCTTGGGCCTAGCGGGATCCTCTCTCGAGCAGTACTTC	CASSLGLAGSSLEQYF
TRBJ2-3	.	.	TRBV28	TGTGCCAGCAGTCCCTACGTACGCCGGGCAGGGGACACAGATACGCAGTATTTT	CASSPYVRRAGDTDTQYF
TRBJ1-5	.	.	TRBV19	TGTGCCAGTAGTATGGGACCTACATTGAATCAGCCCCAGCATTTT	CASSMGPTLNQPQHF
TRBJ2-3	.	.	TRBV6-5	TGTGCCAGCAGTCCCGTCGTCGGGCCCACAGATACGCAGTATTTT	CASSPVVGPTDTQYF
TRBJ1-1	once	.	TRBV9	TGTGCCAGCAGCGTAGAAGGGACCGCGAACACTGAAGCTTTCTTT	CASSVEGTANTEAFF
TRBJ2-2	.	TRBD1	TRBV11-3	TGTGCCAGCAGCGCCCGGGACAGCACCGGGGAGCTGTTTTTT	CASSARDSTGELFF
TRBJ2-1	.	.	TRBV7-9	TGTGCCAGCAGCCTCGGGACGGAGTATTACAATGAGCAGTTCTTC	CASSLGTEYYNEQFF
TRBJ1-1	.	.	TRBV19	TGTGCCAGTAGTATGGTACGGATCAACACTGAAGCTTTCTTT	CASSMVRINTEAFF
TRBJ2-7	.	.	TRBV28	TGTGCCAGCAGTTTCATAGGGTACGAGCAGTACTTC	CASSFIGYEQYF
TRBJ2-3	.	.	TRBV25-1	TGTGCCAGCAGTGAATATCCCTCCGACTGGATAGATACGCAGTATTTT	CASSEYPSDWIDTQYF
TRBJ2-7	once	TRBD1	TRBV5-6	TGTGCCAGCAGCTCCTCCGACAGGGGTTCCTACGAGCAGTACTTC	CASSSSDRGSYEQYF
TRBJ1-1	once	.	TRBV5-1	TGCGCCAGCAGCTTGGAACACCAGAACACTGAAGCTTTCTTT	CASSLEHQNTEAFF
TRBJ2-7	.	.	TRBV7-9	TGTGCCAGCAGCTTACCCAGGGTCCTTGACGAGCAGTACTTC	CASSLPRVLDEQYF
TRBJ2-4	once	TRBD1	TRBV6-1	TGTGCCGTGACAGGGGGTGACAAAAACATTCAGTACTTC	CAVTGGDKNIQYF
TRBJ1-2	.	.	TRBV6-1	TGTGCCAGCAGTGAATTTGATAGAACCTATGGCTACACCTTC	CASSEFDRTYGYTF
TRBJ1-2	.	TRBD1	TRBV10-1	TGCGCCAGCAGTCCGGGACAGGGGGCGAGTAACTATGGCTACACCTTC	CASSPGQGASNYGYTF
TRBJ1-2	.	.	TRBV29-1	TGCAGCGTTGATAGGGGTGTGTATGGCTACACCTTC	CSVDRGVYGYTF
TRBJ2-3	.	.	TRBV5-1	TGCGCCAGCAGCGTAACTAGCACAGATACGCAGTATTTT	CASSVTSTDTQYF
TRBJ2-7	.	.	TRBV6-1	TGTGCCAGCAGAGGTACAGCGACCTACGAGCAGTACTTC	CASRGTATYEQYF
TRBJ1-2	few	TRBD1	TRBV27	TGTGCCAGCAGTTTGTCGACAGGGGTTGGCTACACCTTC	CASSLSTGVGYTF
TRBJ1-1	.	.	TRBV19	TGTGCCAGTAGTCTTTATCCGGGACTCATGAACACTGAAGCTTTCTTT	CASSLYPGLMNTEAFF
TRBJ2-7	.	.	TRBV27	TGTGCCAGCAGTCAATTTACCTACGAGCAGTACTTC	CASSQFTYEQYF
TRBJ1-1	.	.	TRBV6-5	TGTGCCAGCAGTTACACAAGGGAGGGAATGAACACTGAAGCTTTCTTT	CASSYTREGMNTEAFF
TRBJ1-1	.	TRBD1	TRBV11-3	TGTGCCAGCAGCTTAACAAACACCGGGACAGGGGGCTCTGAAGCTTTCTTT	CASSLTNTGTGGSEAFF
TRBJ2-2	.	.	TRBV29-1	TGCAGCGTTCGGGCAAACGGGGAGCTGTTTTTT	CSVRANGELFF
TRBJ2-4	.	TRBD2	TRBV19	TGTGCCAGTAGTAGCTCTAGCGGGAAGGGGGGCATTCAGTACTTC	CASSSSSGKGGIQYF
TRBJ2-1	few	.	TRBV7-8	TGTGCCAGCAGCTTATACCGGGGTGGCCCCAACAATGAGCAGTTCTTC	CASSLYRGGPNNEQFF
TRBJ2-4	few	TRBD2	TRBV27	TGTGCCAGCGCCTCCGGGACTAGCGGCAAAAACATTCAGTACTTC	CASASGTSGKNIQYF
TRBJ2-7	.	TRBD2	TRBV19	TGTGCCAGTAGTAGGGGACTAGCGGCGGCCTACGAGCAGTACTTC	CASSRGLAAAYEQYF
TRBJ1-2	.	.	TRBV19	TGTGCCAGTAGTAATTCGGGTAACTATGGCTACACCTTC	CASSNSGNYGYTF
TRBJ2-7	.	.	TRBV11-3	TGTGCCAGCAGCCAGGGCCATAGCTCCTACGAGCAGTACTTC	CASSQGHSSYEQYF
TRBJ2-7	once	TRBD2	TRBV5-8	TGTGCCAGCAGCTTGGCGAGGCGGGAGGGGGTTTACGAGCAGTACTTC	CASSLARREGVYEQYF
TRBJ1-1	.	.	TRBV27	TGTGCCAGCAGTTCCGGTTTTACGGACAGCACTGAAGCTTTCTTT	CASSSGFTDSTEAFF
TRBJ1-3	.	.	TRBV10-2	TGCGCCAGCAGTGATTCTCTCAGATTCGAAGGCACCATATATTTT	CASSDSLRFEGTIYF
TRBJ2-5	.	TRBD2	TRBV5-4	TGTGCCAGCAGCTTCTTAGCGGGAGGGCCATCGGAGACCCAGTACTTC	CASSFLAGGPSETQYF
TRBJ2-7	.	.	TRBV19	TGTGCCAGTAGTATAAAAGACCCGGACGTCGAAACCTACGAGCAGTACTTC	CASSIKDPDVETYEQYF